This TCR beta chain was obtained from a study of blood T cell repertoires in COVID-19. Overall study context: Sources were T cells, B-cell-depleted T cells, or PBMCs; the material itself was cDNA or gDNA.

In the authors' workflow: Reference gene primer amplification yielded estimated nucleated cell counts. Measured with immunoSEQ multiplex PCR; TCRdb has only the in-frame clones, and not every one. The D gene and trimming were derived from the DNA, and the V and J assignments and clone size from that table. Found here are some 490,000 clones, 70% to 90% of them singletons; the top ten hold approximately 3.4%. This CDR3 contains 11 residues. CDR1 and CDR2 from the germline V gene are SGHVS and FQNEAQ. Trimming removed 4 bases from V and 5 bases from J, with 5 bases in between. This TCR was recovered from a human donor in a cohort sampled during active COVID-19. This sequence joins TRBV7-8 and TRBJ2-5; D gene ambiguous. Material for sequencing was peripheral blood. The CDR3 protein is CASSSPETQYF. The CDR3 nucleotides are TGTGCCAGCAGCTCTCCCGAGACCCAGTACTTC.